A selection of T cell receptor beta chains follows, all from one sample in a study of control samples from healthy donors and cancer patients. Profiled with immunoSEQ multiplex PCR; TCRdb holds only in-frame clones, not every one. The sample lists 150,000 to 200,000 clones; 85% to 90% were seen once. The sample comprised blood. The receptors here all came from a woman in her 50s in good health. Both conserved end residues are part of each CDR3. D genes are given only for firm matches. Not every row has a clone size; where given, it reads once, few, many or a size class.

J gene,D gene,V gene,clone size,CDR3 protein,CDR3 DNA
TRBJ1-1,-,TRBV25-1,-,CASSSIGGRTEAFF,TGTGCCAGCAGTTCGATTGGGGGGCGGACTGAAGCTTTCTTT
TRBJ2-7,-,TRBV18,-,CASSPNGGGYEQYF,TGTGCCAGCTCACCTAATGGCGGAGGCTACGAGCAGTACTTC
TRBJ1-2,TRBD1,TRBV5-1,few,CASSPVDRVYGYTF,TGCGCCAGCAGCCCCGTCGACAGGGTTTATGGCTACACCTTC
TRBJ2-5,TRBD1,TRBV27,few,CASAWDSQETQYF,TGTGCCAGCGCCTGGGACAGTCAAGAGACCCAGTACTTC
TRBJ1-3,TRBD1,TRBV7-2,-,CASSLTGGSGNTIYF,TGTGCCAGCAGCTTAACAGGGGGCTCTGGAAACACCATATATTTT
TRBJ2-7,-,TRBV2,-,CASRGVSSYEQYF,TGTGCCAGCAGGGGGGTTAGCTCCTACGAGCAGTACTTC
TRBJ2-2,-,TRBV4-2,-,CASSQGSQAYVGELFF,TGTGCCAGCAGCCAAGGCTCACAAGCTTATGTCGGGGAGCTGTTTTTT
TRBJ1-2,-,TRBV10-2,-,CASSEVRVRDGYTF,TGCGCCAGCAGTGAGGTCAGGGTAAGGGACGGCTACACCTTC
TRBJ1-5,-,TRBV5-6,-,CASSLKGSSNQPQHF,TGTGCCAGCAGCTTGAAGGGCAGCAGCAATCAGCCCCAGCATTTT
TRBJ2-1,-,TRBV7-8,-,CASSLAGGGRSYNEQFF,TGTGCCAGCAGCTTAGCCGGCGGGGGCCGATCCTACAATGAGCAGTTCTTC
TRBJ1-3,TRBD1,TRBV5-6,-,CASSLGQGIYSGNTIYF,TGTGCCAGCAGCCTAGGACAGGGGATATACTCTGGAAACACCATATATTTT
TRBJ1-1,TRBD1,TRBV19,-,CASSRVQGVAEAFF,TGTGCCAGTAGTAGGGTACAGGGGGTCGCTGAAGCTTTCTTT
TRBJ1-1,-,TRBV4-1,-,CASSQVLQRKNTEAFF,TGCGCCAGCAGCCAAGTGCTGCAGAGGAAGAACACTGAAGCTTTCTTT
TRBJ1-2,-,TRBV29-1,-,CSVAASGYTF,TGCAGCGTTGCGGCATCAGGCTACACCTTC
TRBJ1-2,-,TRBV5-4,-,CASSLRSVYGYTF,TGTGCCAGCAGCTTGAGGTCGGTATATGGCTACACTTTC
TRBJ1-1,-,TRBV7-9,-,CASSLGAAVLLNTEAFF,TGTGCCAGCAGCTTAGGGGCAGCCGTCTTGCTGAACACTGAAGCTTTCTTT
TRBJ2-7,-,TRBV7-2,-,CASSYEPGVREQYF,TGTGCCAGCAGCTACGAACCAGGGGTGAGGGAGCAGTACTTC
TRBJ2-3,TRBD1,TRBV10-1,-,CAIELGQARPGIPTDTQYF,TGCGCCATTGAACTGGGACAGGCCCGTCCCGGGATACCCACAGATACGCAGTATTTT
TRBJ2-3,-,TRBV30,-,CAWTTQGTGLSGGTQYF,TGTGCCTGGACCACTCAAGGTACAGGGTTGTCAGGAGGGACGCAGTATTTT
TRBJ1-6,-,TRBV5-4,-,CASSSGKAYSPLHF,TGTGCCAGCAGCTCGGGAAAGGCTTATTCACCCCTCCACTTT
TRBJ1-4,TRBD1,TRBV5-8,-,CASSTRGDATNEKLFF,TGTGCCAGCAGTACCAGGGGGGATGCAACTAATGAAAAACTGTTTTTT
TRBJ2-7,TRBD2,TRBV6-6,-,CASSYSTSGTYEQYF,TGTGCCAGCAGTTACTCGACTAGCGGAACCTACGAGCAGTACTTC
TRBJ2-1,TRBD2,TRBV10-3,-,CAISATSGRGGEQFF,TGTGCCATTTCGGCCACTAGCGGGAGAGGGGGTGAGCAGTTCTTC
TRBJ1-6,TRBD1,TRBV28,-,CASSFKGARNNSPLHF,TGTGCCAGCAGTTTTAAGGGGGCAAGGAATAATTCACCCCTCCACTTT
TRBJ1-2,TRBD1,TRBV9,few,CASSSRQGWGYTF,TGTGCCAGCAGCTCCAGACAGGGTTGGGGCTACACCTTC
TRBJ1-4,-,TRBV5-1,-,CASSLGAGEGEKLFF,TGCGCCAGCAGCTTGGGGGCAGGGGAAGGTGAAAAACTGTTTTTT
TRBJ1-1,-,TRBV19,few,CASRRFMNTEAFF,TGTGCCAGTAGGCGATTTATGAACACTGAAGCTTTCTTT
TRBJ1-2,TRBD1,TRBV5-4,-,CASSHRDRVDGYTF,TGTGCCAGCAGTCATCGGGACAGGGTCGATGGCTACACCTTC
TRBJ2-7,-,TRBV6-6,-,CASSYRQGGHEQYF,TGTGCCAGCAGTTACCGGCAGGGCGGGCACGAGCAGTACTTC
TRBJ1-1,TRBD1,TRBV29-1,-,CSVLRDRHEAFF,TGCAGCGTTCTTCGGGACAGACATGAAGCTTTCTTT
TRBJ2-2,TRBD1,TRBV4-1,-,CASSRLQGAGVTGELFF,TGCGCCAGCAGCCGCCTACAGGGGGCAGGAGTCACCGGGGAGCTGTTTTTT
TRBJ1-1,-,TRBV28,-,CASSGQAGSSTEAFF,TGTGCCAGCAGTGGGCAGGCCGGGAGCTCCACTGAAGCTTTCTTT
TRBJ2-1,-,TRBV5-1,-,CASSLDGPYNEQFF,TGCGCCAGCAGCTTGGATGGACCTTACAATGAGCAGTTCTTC
TRBJ2-7,TRBD1,TRBV6-6,-,CASSSIGQVAYEQYF,TGTGCCAGCAGTTCCATCGGACAGGTCGCCTACGAGCAGTACTTC
TRBJ1-4,-,TRBV5-1,-,CASSRGFNEKLFF,TGCGCCAGCAGCCGGGGATTTAATGAAAAACTGTTTTTT
TRBJ1-6,-,TRBV30,-,CAWGGADNNSPLHF,TGTGCCTGGGGGGGGGCAGATAATAATTCACCCCTCCACTTT
TRBJ1-5,-,TRBV9,-,CASSVEAGPNQPQHF,TGTGCCAGCAGCGTAGAGGCAGGACCAAATCAGCCCCAGCATTTT
TRBJ2-5,-,TRBV15,-,CATSRDEGPPKTQYF,TGTGCCACCAGCAGAGATGAGGGACCCCCAAAGACCCAGTACTTC
TRBJ2-7,-,TRBV28,-,CASSSPLQEVSYEQYF,TGTGCCAGCAGTTCCCCTCTCCAAGAGGTCTCCTACGAGCAGTACTTC
TRBJ2-4,-,TRBV27,few,CASSLPRTDLWGKNIQYF,TGTGCCAGCAGTTTACCTCGGACAGACCTCTGGGGCAAAAACATTCAGTACTTC
TRBJ1-4,-,TRBV5-1,-,CASSSNQGEKLFF,TGCGCCAGCAGCTCAAACCAGGGAGAAAAACTGTTTTTT
TRBJ2-5,TRBD2,TRBV6-2/TRBV6-3,-,CASSYGALAGTQETQYF,TGTGCCAGCAGTTATGGAGCCCTAGCGGGGACCCAAGAGACCCAGTACTTC
TRBJ2-7,TRBD2,TRBV5-8,-,CASSPTGTSGGALEQYF,TGTGCCAGCAGCCCCACCGGGACTAGCGGGGGGGCCCTCGAGCAGTACTTC
TRBJ2-1,-,TRBV6-5,-,CASTLQGPAYNEQFF,TGTGCCAGCACCCTTCAGGGCCCGGCATACAATGAGCAGTTCTTC
TRBJ1-2,TRBD1,TRBV19,-,CATGTGYYGYTF,TGTGCCACCGGGACAGGGTATTATGGCTACACCTTC
TRBJ2-2,-,TRBV7-9,-,CASSLEVWARTGELFF,TGTGCCAGCAGCTTAGAAGTCTGGGCCCGTACCGGGGAGCTGTTTTTT
TRBJ1-5,-,TRBV5-1,-,CASSFNRDQPQHF,TGCGCCAGCAGCTTCAACAGAGATCAGCCCCAGCATTTT
TRBJ1-1,-,TRBV28,once,CASSNGVETEAFF,TGTGCCAGCAGCAACGGGGTTGAGACTGAAGCTTTCTTT
TRBJ1-2,-,TRBV5-1,-,CASSLASVLEGYTF,TGCGCCAGCAGCTTGGCCTCGGTTTTGGAGGGCTACACCTTC
TRBJ2-2,-,TRBV14,-,CATSQQQTGELFF,TGTGCCACTTCGCAACAACAGACCGGGGAGCTGTTTTTT
TRBJ1-6,TRBD1,TRBV28,-,CASSSGQGKSPLHF,TGTGCCAGCAGCTCCGGACAGGGGAAGTCACCCCTCCACTTT
TRBJ2-7,-,TRBV29-1,-,CSVERLFVGYSYEQYF,TGCAGCGTTGAACGACTTTTTGTCGGGTACTCCTACGAGCAGTACTTC
TRBJ2-7,TRBD1,TRBV5-5,-,CASSLAGTGPYEQYF,TGTGCCAGCAGCTTGGCCGGGACAGGGCCCTACGAGCAGTACTTC
TRBJ2-1,TRBD2,TRBV6-2/TRBV6-3,-,CASSSSGGGDYSYNEQFF,TGTGCCAGCAGCTCCTCGGGAGGAGGGGATTACTCCTACAATGAGCAGTTCTTC
TRBJ1-6,-,TRBV2,few,CASSAEEGNSPLHF,TGTGCCAGCAGCGCCGAGGAGGGAAATTCACCCCTCCACTTT